These T cell receptor beta chains were read from a single sample in a study of blood T cell repertoires in COVID-19. This table comes from immunoSEQ multiplex PCR, and its TCRdb copy is limited to in-frame clones, with some not included. The table lists 45,000 or so clones, 70% to 90% of them singletons. The sequenced sample consisted of peripheral blood. All receptors derive from a man older than 75 with acute or convalescent COVID-19. The CDR3 runs from the conserved cysteine through the conserved F or W. A D gene is named only where the DNA matches it firmly. Not all rows give a size; the values are once, few, many and, for expanded clones, a class.

clone_size j_call v_call d_call cdr3_aa cdr3_nt
. TRBJ2-2 TRBV6-6 . CASSYSPRDTGELFF TGTGCCAGCAGTTACTCCCCCCGAGACACCGGGGAGCTGTTTTTT
. TRBJ1-6 TRBV6-5 TRBD1 CASRTGGGNSPLHF TGTGCCAGCAGAACAGGGGGCGGGAATTCACCCCTCCACTTT
. TRBJ1-5 TRBV30 . CAWSVRGGEQPQHF TGTGCCTGGAGTGTACGAGGGGGTGAACAGCCCCAGCATTTT
. TRBJ1-6 TRBV6-1 TRBD1 CASSDDRGSYNSPLHF TGTGCCAGCAGTGACGACAGGGGCTCCTATAATTCACCCCTCCACTTT
once TRBJ2-1 TRBV11-3 . CASSSSGVQFF TGTGCCAGCAGCTCCTCGGGGGTGCAGTTCTTC
. TRBJ2-3 TRBV13 TRBD2 CASSSSSGGWVDTQYF TGTGCCAGCAGCTCTTCTAGCGGGGGGTGGGTAGATACGCAGTATTTT
. TRBJ2-3 TRBV12-3/TRBV12-4 . CASSFSRDTQYF TGTGCCAGCAGCTTTTCCCGAGATACGCAGTATTTT
. TRBJ2-5 TRBV7-2 TRBD2 CASGRQGTSGGVETQYF TGTGCCAGCGGACGACAGGGGACTAGCGGGGGGGTAGAGACCCAGTACTTC
. TRBJ1-1 TRBV5-1 TRBD1 CASSSRTGGGPEAFF TGCGCCAGCAGCTCCCGGACAGGGGGGGGACCTGAAGCTTTCTTT
once TRBJ1-4 TRBV7-2 . CASSLGLREYNEKLFF TGTGCCAGCAGCTTAGGACTCCGGGAATATAATGAAAAACTGTTTTTT
once TRBJ2-5 TRBV10-2 . CASSRAQETQYF TGCGCCAGCAGCAGGGCTCAAGAGACCCAGTACTTC
. TRBJ2-1 TRBV7-9 . CGGYPPENYNEQFF TGTGGGGGCTACCCCCCCGAAAACTACAATGAGCAGTTCTTC
. TRBJ1-2 TRBV5-5 . CASSLEGAWSYGYTF TGTGCCAGCAGCTTGGAAGGGGCATGGAGCTATGGCTACACCTTC
. TRBJ2-1 TRBV19 . CASSIAGNPYNEQFF TGTGCCAGTAGTATTGCAGGGAACCCCTACAATGAGCAGTTCTTC
once TRBJ1-6 TRBV27 . CASTPQGRPNSPLHF TGTGCCAGCACCCCACAGGGTAGACCTAATTCACCCCTCCACTTT
. TRBJ2-7 TRBV7-9 . CASSQYPGGSSDEQYF TGTGCCAGCAGCCAGTACCCGGGGGGCAGCTCGGACGAGCAGTACTTC
. TRBJ1-3 TRBV30 . CAWRGGSGSGNTIYF TGTGCCTGGAGGGGGGGTAGCGGTTCTGGAAACACCATATATTTT
. TRBJ2-1 TRBV6-5 . CASSSSGLLYNEQFF TGTGCCAGCAGCTCCAGCGGCCTACTCTACAATGAGCAGTTCTTC
once TRBJ2-7 TRBV10-2 . CASSRTGSSYEQYF TGCGCCAGCAGCCGGACTGGCAGCTCCTACGAGCAGTACTTC
. TRBJ1-4 TRBV5-5 . CASSSLAGQYNEKLFF TGTGCCAGCAGCTCCCTGGCGGGGCAGTATAATGAAAAACTGTTTTTT
. TRBJ2-3 TRBV7-7 . CASSLGQSTDTQYF TGTGCCAGCAGCTTAGGACAGAGCACAGATACGCAGTATTTT
. TRBJ1-1 TRBV19 . CASSVQDTNTEAFF TGTGCCAGTAGTGTACAGGATACGAACACTGAAGCTTTCTTT
. TRBJ2-3 TRBV6-5 TRBD1 CASSSGTGVTDTQYF TGTGCCAGCAGTTCGGGGACAGGGGTCACAGATACGCAGTATTTT
. TRBJ1-3 TRBV2 . CASSDPAPARGSGNTIYF TGTGCCAGCAGTGATCCAGCCCCGGCCAGGGGCTCTGGAAACACCATATATTTT
. TRBJ1-5 TRBV28 . CASRFSPGTYREVDQPQHF TGTGCCAGCAGGTTTTCACCCGGAACCTACAGGGAAGTGGATCAGCCCCAGCATTTT
. TRBJ2-5 TRBV7-3 TRBD1 CASSLSGTGGGETQYF TGTGCCAGCAGCTTATCGGGGACAGGAGGAGGGGAGACCCAGTACTTC
once TRBJ2-5 TRBV5-4 TRBD1 CASSLEGTAQETQYF TGTGCCAGCAGCTTGGAGGGGACAGCCCAAGAGACCCAGTACTTC
once TRBJ1-5 TRBV5-6 . CASSAMVEQDQPQHF TGTGCCAGCTCAGCTATGGTGGAACAGGATCAGCCCCAGCATTTT
once TRBJ2-1 TRBV3-1/TRBV3-2 . CASSQGLPPYNEQFF TGTGCCAGCAGCCAAGGCCTACCGCCCTACAATGAGCAGTTCTTC
. TRBJ2-3 TRBV7-2 TRBD2 CASSSSGGTDTQYF TGTGCCAGCAGCTCTAGCGGGGGTACAGATACGCAGTATTTT
. TRBJ1-6 TRBV30 . CAWSADSPLHF TGTGCCTGGAGTGCCGATTCACCCCTCCACTTT
. TRBJ2-1 TRBV5-6 TRBD1 CASSSSRQGVLVEQFF TGTGCCAGCAGCTCGAGTAGACAGGGGGTTCTGGTTGAGCAGTTCTTC
. TRBJ1-3 TRBV5-1 TRBD1 CASSLVGTGGLSGNTIYF TGCGCCAGCAGCTTGGTTGGGACAGGGGGCTTGTCTGGAAACACCATATATTTT
. TRBJ2-7 TRBV29-1 TRBD1 CSVARDRVSEQYF TGCAGCGTTGCCCGGGACAGGGTTTCCGAGCAGTACTTC
. TRBJ2-7 TRBV6-2/TRBV6-3 . CASSYSYRVYEQYF TGTGCCAGCAGTTACTCCTACAGGGTCTACGAGCAGTACTTC
. TRBJ2-7 TRBV30 TRBD1 CAWSVRRSTGAPAYEQYF TGTGCCTGGAGTGTACGACGTTCGACAGGGGCGCCCGCCTACGAGCAGTACTTC
. TRBJ1-5 TRBV30 TRBD1 CAWSVGQPGSQPQHF TGTGCCTGGAGTGTGGGACAGCCAGGGAGTCAGCCCCAGCATTTT
. TRBJ2-2 TRBV5-1 . CASSLGGGFTGELFF TGCGCCAGCAGCTTGGGAGGTGGGTTCACCGGGGAGCTGTTTTTT
. TRBJ1-1 TRBV7-3 TRBD1 CASSLSGTGVNTEAFF TGTGCCAGCAGCTTAAGCGGGACAGGGGTGAACACTGAAGCTTTCTTT
. TRBJ2-7 TRBV7-2 TRBD1 CASSRDRKTYEQYF TGTGCCAGCAGCAGGGACAGGAAAACCTACGAGCAGTACTTC
. TRBJ1-6 TRBV30 TRBD1 CAYRTGGNSPLHF TGTGCCTACAGGACAGGAGGAAATTCACCCCTCCACTTT
. TRBJ2-5 TRBV19 TRBD1 CASSTRTGGKETQYF TGTGCCAGTAGTACCCGGACAGGGGGCAAAGAGACCCAGTACTTC